The 27 T cell receptor beta chains in this list originate from one sample, sequenced in a study of graft-versus-host responses after intestinal transplantation. What these receptors recognize is not known. Assay: immunoSEQ multiplex PCR; the TCRdb copy retains only in-frame clones and omits some. Among more than 65,000 clones listed, approximately 94% were seen once. The starting material was unstimulated CD8+ T cells sorted from spleen or lymph node cells, obtained before intestinal transplant. These receptor sequences come from a human donor who received an intestinal transplant.

This clone was seen a few times. J is TRBJ2-3 and V is TRBV15; 10 positions match TRBD1. V gave up 5 bases and J gave up 2 bases; unmatched junction bases: 4. The germline gives CDR1 LNHNV, CDR2 YYDKDF (reference sequence). The CDR3 runs 15 residues. Here the CDR3 reads CATSPTGGFTDTQYF. The CDR3 coding sequence is TGTGCCACCAGCCCGACAGGGGGCTTCACAGATACGCAGTATTTT.

This sequence joins TRBV7-9 and TRBJ2-1, with D possibly being TRBD1 or TRBD2 (5 bases each). CDR1 is SEHNR and CDR2 is FQNEAQ in the germline V gene (reference sequence). The CDR3 loop spans 11 amino acids. Trimming took 5 bases from V and 11 from J, leaving 10 bases between them. CDR3 nucleotides: TGTGCCAGCAGCCCCCGGGACCAGCAGTTCTTC. This gives the protein CASSPRDQQFF.

This chain links TRBV7-6 with TRBJ2-7; 9 nucleotides line up with TRBD1. J was trimmed by 7 bases and V by 5 bases; bases with no gene match: 9. Germline CDR1 and CDR2: SGHVS and FNYEAQ. This CDR3 contains 14 residues. CDR3 region: CASSLQPGTGEQYF. In DNA form, the CDR3 reads TGTGCCAGCAGCCTACAGCCTGGGACAGGGGAGCAGTACTTC. The full variable domain, with the rest looked up from reference TRBV7-6 and TRBJ2-7, is GAGVSQSPRYKVTKRGQDVALRCDPISGHVSLYWYRQALGQGPEFLTYFNYEAQQDKSGLPNDRFSAERPEGSISTLTIQRTEQRDSAMYRCASSLQPGTGEQYFGPGTRLTVT.

This clone appeared a few times. The rearrangement joins TRBV7-9 to TRBJ1-3; D not certain. The CDR3 contains 14 residues. In germline, CDR1 is SEHNR, CDR2 FQNEAQ (reference sequence). The V end was cut by 5 bases, the J end by 0 bases, with 8 bases between. The CDR3 protein is CASSHTDSGNTIYF. The CDR3 DNA is TGTGCCAGCAGCCACACAGACTCTGGAAACACCATATATTTT.

V is TRBV4-1 and J is TRBJ1-5; D gene ambiguous. Germline V gives CDR1 MGHRA, CDR2 YSYEKL. V dropped 3 bases and J dropped 0 bases, with 9 bases sitting between them. The CDR3 extends over 15 amino acids. This CDR3 is CASSQLEYSNQPQHF. The CDR3 bases are TGCGCCAGCAGCCAGCTGGAGTATAGCAATCAGCCCCAGCATTTT.

The CDR3 DNA is TGCGCCAGCAGCCAAGATGAGGCCACGATAACCCTTGAAGCTTTCTTT. It yields the protein CASSQDEATITLEAFF. V usage is TRBV4-1 and J usage is TRBJ1-1, with D hard to call. This CDR3 is built from 16 residues. V was cut by 0 bases and J by 7 bases, with 18 bases left in between. Germline values: CDR1 MGHRA, CDR2 YSYEKL.

A word on this clone: Relative to the germline gene, one junction end is altered; a read error may explain this. V is TRBV7-9 and J is TRBJ1-6; D remains ambiguous. Germline V gives CDR1 SEHNR, CDR2 FQNEAQ (reference sequence). The CDR3 sequence is 13 residues long. Here the CDR3 reads CASSSSYNPPLHF. DNA for the CDR3: TGTGCCAGCAGCTCCTCCTATAATCCACCCCTCCACTTT.

J is TRBJ2-3 and V is TRBV4-1, with 12 nucleotides matching TRBD1. There are 17 residues in the CDR3. Germline assignment: CDR1 MGHRA and CDR2 YSYEKL. The J segment lost 3 bases and the V segment lost 1 base, leaving 5 bases of the junction unmatched. CDR3 protein: CASSQGPGQGATDTQYF. The CDR3 DNA sequence: TGCGCCAGCAGCCAAGGTCCGGGACAGGGGGCGACAGATACGCAGTATTTT.

The J gene is TRBJ2-7, the V gene TRBV6-1; the D is unclear. From germline, CDR1 is MNHNS and CDR2 SASEGT. Trimming left V 2 bases short and J 3 bases short, with 2 bases between. The CDR3 has 11 amino acids. CDR3 loop: CASSEFYEQYF. CDR3 coding DNA: TGTGCCAGCAGTGAATTCTACGAGCAGTACTTC.

The CDR3 coding sequence is TGTGCCAGCAGTTATGACAGGGATAGCAATCAGCCCCAGCATTTT. It codes for CASSYDRDSNQPQHF. This chain joins TRBV6-6 and TRBJ1-5; 7 nucleotides line up with TRBD1. The V gene's germline CDR1 is MNHNY and CDR2 SVGAGI (reference sequence). The CDR3 is made up of 15 amino acids. The V gene end was trimmed by 3 bases and the J gene end by 0 bases; junction bases not matched to a gene: 2.

The J gene is TRBJ2-1, the V gene TRBV5-1; D uncertain. The V gene lost 0 bases and the J gene lost 8 bases, with 6 bases spanning the gap. The germline V gene has CDR1 SGHRS and CDR2 YFSETQ. This CDR3 is built from 12 residues. In DNA, the CDR3 is TGCGCCAGCAGCTTGGGAGGCGATGAGCAGTTCTTC. Translating it yields CASSLGGDEQFF.

V is TRBV11-2 and J is TRBJ2-5; the match to TRBD2 covers 7 bases. V lost 2 bases and J lost 7; bases outside the gene matches: 7. Germline V gene lookup returns CDR1 SGHAT and CDR2 FQNNGV. This CDR3 region has 14 residues. The CDR3 is CASSLNSGVGTQYF. CDR3 DNA sequence: TGTGCCAGCAGCTTAAACAGCGGGGTAGGGACCCAGTACTTC.

This rearrangement joins TRBV6-1 to TRBJ2-5; D not certain. CDR3 length: 13 residues. V was clipped by 5 bases and J by 2 bases, with 9 bases between them. Germline-derived CDR1 and CDR2 are MNHNS and SASEGT. DNA for the CDR3: TGTGCCAGCAGTTCAGGCCTACAAGAGACCCAGTACTTC. Protein sequence: CASSSGLQETQYF.

The gene calls are TRBV7-9 and TRBJ2-7, with TRBD1 as a possible D gene (5 bases). Trimming removed 5 bases at V and 2 bases at J, with 10 bases between. The CDR3 has 13 residues. Germline CDR1 is SEHNR and CDR2 is FQNEAQ (reference sequence). CDR3 bases: TGTGCCAGCAGCCCCGCGACAGCCTACGAGCAGTACTTC. Residues: CASSPATAYEQYF.

The chain links TRBV5-4 to TRBJ2-7; 9 nucleotides align to TRBD1. The CDR3 is made up of 16 amino acids. The V and J ends lost 0 bases and 3 bases, in that order; junction bases with no gene match: 7. Germline V gene lookup returns CDR1 SGHNT and CDR2 YYREEE (reference sequence). The CDR3 protein is CASSLVGTGKVYEQYF. The CDR3 DNA reads as TGTGCCAGCAGCTTGGTCGGGACAGGGAAGGTCTACGAGCAGTACTTC.

CDR3 region: CASSPTSLGLRGGRRPQETQYF. The CDR3 nucleotides are TGTGCCAGCTCACCGACGAGTCTAGGTTTGAGAGGAGGGAGGCGCCCTCAAGAGACCCAGTACTTC. The chain recombines TRBV18 with TRBJ2-5, with D possibly being TRBD2 (6 bases). The germline gives CDR1 KGHSH, CDR2 LQKENI. Trimming took off 3 bases at V and 2 bases at J, with 34 bases between the two ends. This CDR3 comprises 22 residues.

The CDR3 nucleotides are TGTGCCAGAAGACAGTATGGCTACACCTTC. Protein product: CARRQYGYTF. The genes are TRBV10-3 and TRBJ1-2; maybe TRBD1 (5 bases). The CDR3 is 10 amino acids. Per germline, CDR1 ENHRY and CDR2 SYGVKD. The V and J ends lost 10 bases and 5 bases respectively, with 8 bases between them.

The J gene is TRBJ1-1, the V gene TRBV25-1; 7 bases line up with TRBD1. CDR3 length: 14 amino acids. Trimming cost V 3 bases and J 1 base; bases outside gene matches: 2. Germline lookup yields CDR1 MGHDK and CDR2 SYGVNS. CDR3 in DNA: TGTGCCAGCAGTGATTGGACAGGGAACACTGAAGCTTTCTTT. Its protein product is CASSDWTGNTEAFF.

The chain is built from TRBV4-2 and TRBJ2-1; possible D gene TRBD2, 6 bases. The CDR3 is made up of 15 amino acids. CDR1 is LGHNA, CDR2 YNFKEQ, per germline. Trimming cost V 0 bases and J 6 bases, with 12 bases left between them. CDR3 sequence: CASSQEDKLANEQFF. CDR3 DNA sequence: TGTGCCAGCAGCCAAGAAGATAAACTAGCCAATGAGCAGTTCTTC.

The genes are TRBV5-6 and TRBJ2-7, with unresolved D. There are 14 residues in the CDR3. Germline CDR1 SGHDT, CDR2 YYEEEE. Deletions cut 0 bases from V and 3 bases from J, with 10 bases between. CDR3 sequence reads: CASSLGLNLYEQYF. The CDR3 region has the DNA TGTGCCAGCAGCTTGGGGCTAAACCTCTACGAGCAGTACTTC. Full variable domain (rest looked up from reference TRBV5-6 and TRBJ2-7): DAGVTQSPTHLIKTRGQQVTLRCSPKSGHDTVSWYQQALGQGPQFIFQYYEEEERQRGNFPDRFSGHQFPNYSSELNVNALLLGDSALYLCASSLGLNLYEQYFGPGTRLTVT.

The chain has TRBV19 and TRBJ2-4, with D perhaps TRBD2 (5 bases). Deletions cut 8 bases from V and 6 bases from J, with 8 bases between. The CDR3 sequence is 11 residues long. CDR1 is LNHDA, CDR2 SQIVND, per germline (reference sequence). CDR3 nucleotide sequence: TGTGCCAGTGACTACGGAAACATTCAGTACTTC. This sequence encodes CASDYGNIQYF.

V and J are TRBV6-5 and TRBJ1-5; D uncertain. This CDR3 comprises 14 residues. Per the germline V gene, CDR1 is MNHEY and CDR2 is SVGAGI. V gave up 5 bases and J gave up 0 bases, with 8 bases separating them. As DNA, the CDR3 is TGTGCCAGCAGTAGGACTGATAGCAATCAGCCCCAGCATTTT. Translating it yields CASSRTDSNQPQHF.

This clone has just one count. This chain connects TRBV29-1 to TRBJ2-2; D gene ambiguous. In germline, CDR1 is SQVTM, CDR2 ANQGSEA. This CDR3 contains 14 residues. Trimming took off 4 bases at V and 2 bases at J, with 11 bases between the two ends. For the CDR3, the DNA is TGCAGCGTTGCGGCCACAACTAACACCGGGGAGCTGTTTTTT. It encodes CSVAATTNTGELFF.

In its sample, this clone was seen once. The chain employs TRBV15 and TRBJ2-7; D possibly corresponds to TRBD1 (5 bases). V shed 0 bases and J shed 2 bases, with 14 bases lying between them. The germline V gene has CDR1 LNHNV and CDR2 YYDKDF (reference sequence). The CDR3 is 16 residues long. CDR3 in DNA: TGTGCCACCAGCAGAGATAGGCAGGGAATTCCCTACGAGCAGTACTTC. The encoded protein is CATSRDRQGIPYEQYF.

V usage is TRBV5-5 and J usage is TRBJ2-7; TRBD1 might be the D (6 bases). CDR1 and CDR2 from the germline V gene are SGHKS and YYEKEE (reference sequence). CDR3 length: 14 amino acids. Trimming shortened V by 0 bases and J by 4 bases, and 11 bases separated the two germline ends. In DNA form, the CDR3 reads TGTGCCAGCAGCTTGGGCACAGGGTTTTACGAGCAGTACTTC. This gives the protein CASSLGTGFYEQYF.

The rearrangement uses TRBV28 and TRBJ2-3; D possibly corresponds to TRBD1 (8 bases). The ends were cut back, 10 bases at V and 2 bases at J, with 34 bases in the middle. This CDR3 has 20 residues. Germline V gene lookup returns CDR1 MDHEN and CDR2 SYDVKM. The CDR3 region has the DNA TGTGCCACCGGGAACAGCGGACAGGGAGAGGCTAGCGGATACACAGATACGCAGTATTTT. It yields the protein CATGNSGQGEASGYTDTQYF.

As DNA, the CDR3 is TGTGCCAGCAGCTTGCTTTGGGGCGGAGAGCAGTACTTC. Protein product: CASSLLWGGEQYF. The chain is built from TRBV5-4 and TRBJ2-7; D might be TRBD1 (5 bases). Trimming removed 1 base at V and 7 bases at J, with 12 bases between. Germline-derived CDR1 and CDR2 are SGHNT and YYREEE (reference sequence). CDR3 length equals 13 residues.